The 18 T cell receptor beta chains below all came from one sample that was sequenced in a study of cytomegalovirus exposure and HLA in healthy donors. The PCR had 60 Vbeta and 13 Jbeta primers. The assay was immunoSEQ multiplex PCR, and TCRdb's table has in-frame clones only and misses some. This sample's table reports about 96,000 clones. The sample taken for sequencing was PBMCs. The receptors stem from a woman aged 30 to 39 in good health and CMV-seronegative.

The V call is TRBV9, the J call TRBJ1-1; D call uncertain. The V end was cut by 0 bases, the J end by 1 base, with 4 bases between. This CDR3 comprises 13 residues. CDR1 and CDR2 (germline): SGDLS, YYNGEE. The CDR3 is CASSVGPNTEAFF. CDR3 bases: TGTGCCAGCAGCGTAGGGCCGAACACTGAAGCTTTCTTT.

The gene calls are TRBV6-4 and TRBJ2-3; 11 nucleotides agree with TRBD2. After removal of 0 bases from V and 4 bases from J, the junction contained 6 bases not matched to a gene. Per the germline V gene, CDR1 is MRHNA and CDR2 is SNTAGT. The CDR3 is 17 amino acids. Here the CDR3 DNA reads TGTGCCAGCAGTGACTCGAATAGCGGGGGGGCCCCAGATACGCAGTATTTT. Its protein is CASSDSNSGGAPDTQYF.

This sequence joins TRBV9 and TRBJ2-3; 7 nucleotides align to TRBD1. The CDR3 length is 14 residues. Trimming took 1 base from V and 5 from J; bases not matched to a gene: 4. In germline, CDR1 is SGDLS, CDR2 YYNGEE. DNA of the CDR3: TGTGCCAGCAGCGTAATGACAGGGAAAGATACGCAGTATTTT. Protein product: CASSVMTGKDTQYF.

The chain joins TRBV6-1 to TRBJ2-5; D call uncertain. Deletions cut 4 bases from V and 5 bases from J, with 11 bases between. The germline V gene encodes CDR1 MNHNS and CDR2 SASEGT. This CDR3 region has 13 residues. The DNA for the CDR3 is TGTGCCAGCAGTGGCGACATCACCGAGACCCAGTACTTC. Amino acids: CASSGDITETQYF.

The chain has TRBV6-1 and TRBJ2-3; a weak D match, TRBD2 (6 bases). CDR1 MNHNS and CDR2 SASEGT come from the germline V gene. The CDR3 is 13 amino acids. The V end lost 4 bases, the J end lost 4 bases, and 9 bases lay between the germline ends. Written as DNA, the CDR3 is TGTGCCAGCAGTGGTAGCGGACCAGATACGCAGTATTTT. Translated: CASSGSGPDTQYF.

V and J are TRBV28 and TRBJ1-1; D perhaps matches TRBD1 (6 bases). Germline V lookup: CDR1 MDHEN, CDR2 SYDVKM. V gave up 8 bases and J gave up 1 base, with 8 bases separating them. This CDR3 comprises 12 residues. CDR3 in amino acids: CASGQTNTEAFF. The CDR3 DNA follows: TGTGCCAGCGGACAGACGAACACTGAAGCTTTCTTT.

The chain recombines TRBV4-1 with TRBJ1-6; no clear D gene. The CDR3 spans 15 residues. CDR1 and CDR2 (germline): MGHRA, YSYEKL. Trimming cost V 1 base and J 7 bases, with 11 bases left between them. CDR3 nucleotides: TGCGCCAGCAGCCAAGGGGAGGTTGCCAATTCACCCCTCCACTTT. This translates into CASSQGEVANSPLHF.

The chain combines TRBV7-2 with TRBJ2-7; the match to TRBD2 covers 11 bases. V shed 1 base and J 3 bases; nucleotides not matched to a gene: 5. The germline gives CDR1 SGHTA, CDR2 FQGNSA. This CDR3 region has 16 residues. The CDR3 region has the DNA TGTGCCAGCAGCTTAGTTGAGCTAGCGGGGGGCTACGAGCAGTACTTC. This codes for CASSLVELAGGYEQYF.

Note on this clone: The germline gene is not matched at one end of the junction; a read error may be the cause. This chain links TRBV6-5 with TRBJ2-5, with 8 bases that match TRBD2. CDR1 is MNHEY and CDR2 is SVGAGI in the germline V gene. The CDR3 is 11 amino acids. In nucleotides, the CDR3 is TGTGCCAGCAGGGAGGGGACTAGTGAGCACTTC. Translating it yields CASREGTSEHF.

This rearrangement joins TRBV7-8 to TRBJ2-4; 8 bases are shared with TRBD2. The CDR3 length is 15 residues. The V segment lost 3 bases and the J segment 4 bases; nucleotides outside the gene matches: 5. The V gene's germline CDR1 is SGHVS and CDR2 FQNEAQ. CDR3 bases: TGTGCCAGCAGCTTCACTAGCGGTTCAAAAAACATTCAGTACTTC. It specifies CASSFTSGSKNIQYF.

The chain is built from TRBV28 and TRBJ1-4, with a possible D match to TRBD1 (5 bases). The CDR3 has 16 amino acids. Per the germline V gene, CDR1 is MDHEN and CDR2 is SYDVKM. V shed 6 bases and J shed 4 bases, with 18 bases lying between them. CDR3 sequence reads: CASSLFQGMGNEKLFF. CDR3 nucleotide sequence: TGTGCCAGCAGCCTCTTCCAGGGCATGGGTAATGAAAAACTGTTTTTT.

This sequence joins TRBV18 and TRBJ2-3; D possibly corresponds to TRBD1 (6 bases). CDR3 length: 15 residues. Germline V CDR1 and CDR2: KGHSH, LQKENI. V gave up 0 bases and J gave up 4 bases, with 11 bases separating them. CDR3 in DNA: TGTGCCAGCTCACCACCGGGACATTTCCCAGATACGCAGTATTTT. It specifies CASSPPGHFPDTQYF.

The chain carries TRBV29-1 and TRBJ1-1, with D tentatively TRBD1 (6 bases). Deletions cut 1 base from V and 6 bases from J, with 12 bases between. The germline V gene encodes CDR1 SQVTM and CDR2 ANQGSEA. The length of the CDR3 is 13 residues. CDR3 region: CSVEGYRAAEAFF. Here the CDR3 DNA reads TGCAGCGTTGAAGGGTACAGGGCCGCTGAAGCTTTCTTT. Together with reference TRBV29-1 and TRBJ1-1, the CDR3 gives the full variable domain: SAVISQKPSRDICQRGTSLTIQCQVDSQVTMMFWYRQQPGQSLTLIATANQGSEATYESGFVIDKFPISRPNLTFSTLTVSNMSPEDSSIYLCSVEGYRAAEAFFGQGTRLTVV.

The rearrangement joins TRBV29-1 to TRBJ1-1, with 12 bases identical to TRBD1. The V gene end was trimmed by 4 bases and the J gene end by 5 bases; junction bases not matched to a gene: 8. This CDR3 is 15 amino acids long. Germline loops: CDR1 SQVTM, CDR2 ANQGSEA. CDR3 in amino acids: CSVAGTGGVNTEAFF. The CDR3 DNA sequence: TGCAGCGTTGCCGGGACAGGGGGCGTAAATACTGAAGCTTTCTTT.

This chain connects TRBV4-1 to TRBJ1-4; D possibly corresponds to TRBD1 (6 bases). Germline-derived CDR1 and CDR2 are MGHRA and YSYEKL. The CDR3 totals 16 residues. The V end was cut by 3 bases, the J end by 7 bases, with 18 bases between. The CDR3 sequence: CASSQTYGARGEKLFF. The CDR3 coding sequence is TGCGCCAGCAGCCAGACATACGGGGCCAGGGGTGAAAAACTGTTTTTT.

With respect to this clone: The junction departs from the called germline gene at one end, perhaps through a read error. This chain links TRBV7-7 with TRBJ2-2, with 14 bases that match TRBD2. CDR3 length: 22 amino acids. CDR1 and CDR2 from the germline V gene are SSHAT and FNYEAQ (reference sequence). CDR3 sequence: CASSLVTGPSGTSGSLAGELFF. CDR3 DNA sequence: TGTGCTAGCAGCTTGGTAACAGGTCCCAGTGGGACTAGCGGGAGTTTGGCCGGGGAGCTGTTTTTT.

On this clone: A read error may produce the germline difference seen at one junction end. The chain uses TRBV27 and TRBJ2-1; D remains ambiguous. From germline, CDR1 is MNHEY and CDR2 SMNVEV (reference sequence). This CDR3 has 14 residues. The DNA of the CDR3 is TGTGCCTGCAGTTTAGATGCGGAGAACAATGAGCAGTTCTTC. Protein product: CACSLDAENNEQFF.

The chain combines TRBV18 with TRBJ2-2, with D unclear. The germline V gene has CDR1 KGHSH and CDR2 LQKENI. V was trimmed by 5 bases and J by 5 bases, leaving 15 bases between them. This CDR3 comprises 15 residues. CDR3 sequence reads: CASSFNHGQTGELFF. The DNA for the CDR3 is TGTGCCAGCTCATTTAACCATGGGCAGACCGGGGAGCTGTTTTTT.